The 23 T cell receptor beta chains below come from one sample, sequenced in a study of T cell responses to AZD1222 COVID-19 vaccine (dated by TCRdb to the early 2020s). Read against the paper, the sample's time point label means: baseline before first vaccination. To prepare the library, the immunoSEQ multiplex PCR assay was applied. Sourced from immuneACCESS, this table was stored by TCRdb with only in-frame sequences that have V and J called. A share of the clones is absent; for the studies checked, an unresolved V gene accounts for under half, and the remainder has no known explanation. A total of approximately 160,000 clones appear in this sample, roughly 89% of them only once. 5% of the sample comes from the top ten. Sequenced here: peripheral blood, sampled on day 0 of AZD1222 vaccination. The receptors stem from an adult in good health.

The chain's CDR3 is CSVENTRSTDTQYF. The CDR3 region has the DNA TGCAGCGTTGAAAACACAAGAAGCACAGATACGCAGTATTTT. This chain connects TRBV29-1 to TRBJ2-3, with D uncertain. Per germline, CDR1 SQVTM and CDR2 ANQGSEA. The CDR3 runs to 14 residues. Trimming left V 2 bases short and J 0 bases short, with 9 bases between.

The V gene is TRBV5-4, the J gene TRBJ1-2, with D possibly matching TRBD1 (6 bases). The V end was cut by 0 bases, the J end by 2 bases, with 14 bases between. CDR3 length: 16 amino acids. CDR1 is SGHNT, CDR2 YYREEE, per germline (reference sequence). CDR3: CASSLGTDIPNYGYTF. CDR3 in DNA: TGTGCCAGCAGCTTGGGGACAGACATACCCAACTATGGCTACACCTTC.

The chain couples TRBV25-1 to TRBJ2-7; 7 bases match TRBD2. CDR1 and CDR2 (germline): MGHDK, SYGVNS. There are 13 residues in the CDR3. The J segment lost 0 bases and the V segment lost 8 bases, leaving 4 bases of the junction unmatched. CDR3 sequence reads: CASSLADSYEQYF. DNA for the CDR3: TGTGCCAGCTCCCTAGCGGACTCCTACGAGCAGTACTTC.

This rearrangement joins TRBV4-3 to TRBJ1-2, with D possibly matching TRBD1 (5 bases). V was pared by 1 base and J by 0 bases, with 9 bases between. Per the germline V gene, CDR1 is LGHNA and CDR2 is YSLEER. The CDR3 extends over 15 amino acids. CDR3 sequence reads: CASSQGAGTNYGYTF. The DNA of the CDR3 is TGCGCCAGCAGCCAAGGGGCAGGGACTAACTATGGCTACACCTTC.

CDR3 loop: CASSDRAGTGQYEQYF. The CDR3 coding sequence is TGTGCCAGCAGTGACCGCGCTGGGACAGGGCAATACGAGCAGTACTTC. The chain uses TRBV2 and TRBJ2-7; 9 positions agree with TRBD1. Germline CDR1 and CDR2: SNHLY and FYNNEI. The CDR3 runs to 16 residues. The V gene end was trimmed by 3 bases and the J gene end by 4 bases; junction bases not matched to a gene: 10.

V is TRBV2 and J is TRBJ2-1, with D tentatively TRBD1 or TRBD2 (5 bases each). V lost 0 bases to trimming and J lost 0 bases, with 9 bases between them. The germline gives CDR1 SNHLY, CDR2 FYNNEI. The length of the CDR3 is 16 residues. CDR3: CASSEAGASSYNEQFF. The CDR3, as DNA: TGTGCCAGCAGTGAAGCCGGGGCGTCCTCCTACAATGAGCAGTTCTTC.

V usage is TRBV7-9 and J usage is TRBJ2-7; perhaps TRBD2 as D (5 bases). CDR1 and CDR2 (germline): SEHNR, FQNEAQ (reference sequence). This CDR3 has 15 residues. The V end was cut by 4 bases, the J end by 0 bases, with 13 bases between. CDR3 protein: CASSSNRGDSYEQYF. The CDR3 nucleotides are TGTGCCAGCAGCTCGAATCGGGGTGACTCCTACGAGCAGTACTTC.

The sample holds one count of this clone. This sequence joins TRBV4-1 and TRBJ1-2, with D possibly matching TRBD1 (5 bases). The ends were cut back, 1 base at V and 5 bases at J, with 17 bases in the middle. Germline assignment: CDR1 MGHRA and CDR2 YSYEKL. The CDR3 length is 16 residues. The CDR3 nucleotides are TGCGCCAGCAGCCAAGCGGGATGGGACGGAGCATATGGCTACACCTTC. Protein product: CASSQAGWDGAYGYTF.

The rearrangement links TRBV5-1 to TRBJ2-1, with a weak D call TRBD2 (5 bases). Germline V lookup: CDR1 SGHRS, CDR2 YFSETQ. Trimming removed 4 bases at V and 5 bases at J, with 13 bases between. This CDR3 is 14 amino acids long. The chain's CDR3 is CASSPRATHNEQFF. The CDR3 DNA sequence: TGCGCCAGCAGCCCGCGGGCCACCCACAATGAGCAGTTCTTC. The full variable domain, with the rest looked up from reference TRBV5-1 and TRBJ2-1, is KAGVTQTPRYLIKTRGQQVTLSCSPISGHRSVSWYQQTPGQGLQFLFEYFSETQRNKGNFPGRFSGRQFSNSRSEMNVSTLELGDSALYLCASSPRATHNEQFFGPGTRLTVL.

This chain connects TRBV11-2 to TRBJ2-7, with TRBD2 as a possible D gene (6 bases). The CDR3 is 15 residues long. Germline-derived CDR1 and CDR2 are SGHAT and FQNNGV. Deletions cut 5 bases from V and 2 bases from J, with 16 bases between. CDR3 amino acids: CASSQRTGLTYEQYF. Here the CDR3 DNA reads TGTGCCAGCAGCCAGCGAACGGGACTCACCTACGAGCAGTACTTC.

The chain employs TRBV4-3 and TRBJ1-2; 7 bases agree with TRBD1. Looked up from germline, CDR1 is LGHNA and CDR2 is YSLEER. This CDR3 has 18 residues. With 3 bases clipped from V and 3 bases from J, the junction kept 16 bases outside the gene matches. The CDR3 reads CASSHALKRGHSHYGYTF. In DNA form, the CDR3 reads TGCGCCAGCAGCCACGCTCTCAAAAGGGGGCATTCCCACTATGGCTACACCTTC.

The chain is built from TRBV12-3 or TRBV12-4 and TRBJ2-2; TRBD2 aligns across 10 bases. The CDR3 extends over 13 amino acids. V gave up 11 bases and J gave up 1 base; unmatched junction bases: 1. CDR3 DNA sequence: TGTGCCTCTAGCGGGAGGAACACCGGGGAGCTGTTTTTT. Amino acids: CASSGRNTGELFF.

The chain uses TRBV28 and TRBJ1-2, with TRBD1 matching 8 bases. This CDR3 comprises 13 residues. Germline loops: CDR1 MDHEN, CDR2 SYDVKM. Trimming cost V 2 bases and J 7 bases; bases outside gene matches: 3. CDR3 sequence (DNA): TGTGCCAGCAGTTTAAGACAGGGGACTGGCTACACCTTC. Amino acids: CASSLRQGTGYTF.

The rearrangement joins TRBV7-2 to TRBJ2-3; a weak D match, TRBD2 (6 bases). Germline V CDR1 and CDR2: SGHTA, FQGNSA. This CDR3 has 17 residues. V dropped 1 base and J dropped 0 bases, with 14 bases sitting between them. CDR3 protein: CASSLGPAGLSTDTQYF. The CDR3 DNA reads TGTGCCAGCAGCTTAGGGCCGGCGGGACTTAGCACAGATACGCAGTATTTT.

This chain connects TRBV4-3 to TRBJ2-1; D is undetermined. CDR1 and CDR2 from the germline V gene are LGHNA and YSLEER. The CDR3 has 15 residues. V was clipped by 0 bases and J by 4 bases, with 10 bases between them. DNA for the CDR3: TGCGCCAGCAGCCAAGATAGGGCAGGTTACAATGAGCAGTTCTTC. Translating it yields CASSQDRAGYNEQFF.

This chain uses TRBV15 with TRBJ1-2; the match to TRBD1 covers 7 bases. Looked up from germline, CDR1 is LNHNV and CDR2 is YYDKDF (reference sequence). There are 13 residues in the CDR3. V was pared by 4 bases and J by 2 bases, with 1 base of the junction left unmatched. The CDR3 DNA reads as TGTGCCACCAGCACACAGGGGAACTATGGCTACACCTTC. The encoded protein is CATSTQGNYGYTF.

CDR3 nucleotide sequence: TGTGCCAGCAGCTTAGAAGCGGGAGGGGGCACCGGGGAGCTGTTTTTT. This sequence encodes CASSLEAGGGTGELFF. The J gene is TRBJ2-2, the V gene TRBV7-6; 10 bases match TRBD2. There are 16 residues in the CDR3. Germline V lookup: CDR1 SGHVS, CDR2 FNYEAQ. The J segment lost 4 bases and the V segment lost 1 base, leaving 3 bases of the junction unmatched.

J is TRBJ2-7 and V is TRBV2, with 9 bases aligning to TRBD1. CDR3 length: 14 residues. The germline gives CDR1 SNHLY, CDR2 FYNNEI. V gave up 3 bases and J gave up 5 bases; unmatched junction bases: 5. CDR3 sequence reads: CASSEGQGIDEQYF. The CDR3 DNA reads as TGTGCCAGCAGTGAGGGACAGGGAATTGACGAGCAGTACTTC.

The chain links TRBV5-6 to TRBJ1-4; no clear D gene. The CDR3 sequence is 14 residues long. V lost 4 bases and J 0 bases, leaving 7 bases between the germline ends. Looked up from germline, CDR1 is SGHDT and CDR2 is YYEEEE. The CDR3 loop reads CASSAIATNEKLFF. DNA of the CDR3: TGTGCCAGCAGCGCGATAGCAACTAATGAAAAACTGTTTTTT.

V and J are TRBV20-1 and TRBJ2-2; D ambiguous. This CDR3 has 11 residues. In germline, CDR1 is DFQATT, CDR2 SNEGSKA (reference sequence). V was shortened by 5 bases and J by 6 bases, with 7 bases between the two germline ends. CDR3 sequence (DNA): TGCAGTGCTCTTCACCCCGGGGAGCTGTTTTTT. It is translated as CSALHPGELFF.

This sequence joins TRBV28 and TRBJ1-6, with TRBD1 matching 9 bases. The CDR3 sequence is 15 residues long. Germline V gives CDR1 MDHEN, CDR2 SYDVKM. V dropped 5 bases and J dropped 11; count of bases not matched to a gene: 10. The CDR3 is CASSPAQGARPPLHF. As DNA, the CDR3 is TGTGCCAGCAGTCCAGCACAGGGGGCTCGTCCACCCCTCCACTTT.

The rearrangement uses TRBV28 and TRBJ2-5, with 9 positions matching TRBD2. Germline CDR1 is MDHEN and CDR2 is SYDVKM. Trimming removed 8 bases from V and 5 bases from J; junction bases left unmatched: 21. The CDR3 consists of 18 residues. The CDR3 is CASSPAEGRIAGVETQYF. CDR3 in DNA: TGTGCCAGCTCCCCCGCGGAGGGTAGGATAGCGGGAGTCGAGACCCAGTACTTC.

CDR3 nucleotide sequence: TGTGCCAGCAGCTCAGACTATAGCAATCAGCCCCAGCATTTT. This codes for CASSSDYSNQPQHF. The chain employs TRBV7-2 and TRBJ1-5, with D hard to call. The germline V gene encodes CDR1 SGHTA and CDR2 FQGNSA. V was clipped by 4 bases and J by 0 bases, with 7 bases between them. The CDR3 totals 14 residues.